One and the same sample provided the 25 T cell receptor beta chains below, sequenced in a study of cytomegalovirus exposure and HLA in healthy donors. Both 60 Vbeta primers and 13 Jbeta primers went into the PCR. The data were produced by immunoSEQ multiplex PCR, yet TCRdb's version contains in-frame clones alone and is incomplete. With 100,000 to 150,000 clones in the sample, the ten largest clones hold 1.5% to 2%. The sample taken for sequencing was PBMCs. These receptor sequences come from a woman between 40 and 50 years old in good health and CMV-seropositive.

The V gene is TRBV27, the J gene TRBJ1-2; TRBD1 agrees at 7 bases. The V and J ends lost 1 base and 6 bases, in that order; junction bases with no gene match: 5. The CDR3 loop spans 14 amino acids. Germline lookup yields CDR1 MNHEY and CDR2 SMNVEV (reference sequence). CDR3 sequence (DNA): TGTGCCAGCAGTTTATACCTACAGGGGCATGGCTACACCTTC. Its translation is CASSLYLQGHGYTF.

CDR3 sequence reads: CASSYVGQGYQPQHF. The CDR3 bases are TGTGCCAGCAGCTATGTGGGGCAGGGCTATCAGCCCCAGCATTTT. The gene calls are TRBV7-9 and TRBJ1-5; perhaps TRBD1 as D (5 bases). V lost 4 bases, J lost 5 bases, and 15 bases lay in between. CDR1 and CDR2 from the germline V gene are SEHNR and FQNEAQ (reference sequence). The CDR3 is made up of 15 amino acids.

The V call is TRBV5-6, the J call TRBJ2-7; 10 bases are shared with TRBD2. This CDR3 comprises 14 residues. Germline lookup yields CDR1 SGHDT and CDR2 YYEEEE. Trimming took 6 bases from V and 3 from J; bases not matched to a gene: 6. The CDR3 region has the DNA TGTGCCAGCATCCGTAGCGGGAGGAGCTACGAGCAGTACTTC. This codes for CASIRSGRSYEQYF.

The CDR3 region has the DNA TGCGCCAGCAGCTTGCAGGGTACTAGCAATCAGCCCCAGCATTTT. Translated, it gives CASSLQGTSNQPQHF. The rearrangement links TRBV5-1 to TRBJ1-5, with D perhaps matching TRBD1 (5 bases). With 1 base removed from V and 0 bases from J, the gap between germline ends came to 8 bases. The CDR3 spans 15 residues. Germline-derived CDR1 and CDR2 are SGHRS and YFSETQ. The full variable domain, its missing parts supplied by reference TRBV5-1 and TRBJ1-5, is KAGVTQTPRYLIKTRGQQVTLSCSPISGHRSVSWYQQTPGQGLQFLFEYFSETQRNKGNFPGRFSGRQFSNSRSEMNVSTLELGDSALYLCASSLQGTSNQPQHFGDGTRLSIL.

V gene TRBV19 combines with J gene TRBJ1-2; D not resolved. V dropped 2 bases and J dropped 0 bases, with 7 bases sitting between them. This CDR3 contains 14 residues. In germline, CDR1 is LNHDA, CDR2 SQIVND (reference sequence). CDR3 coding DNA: TGTGCCAGTAGTATAACATCTTCTAACTATGGCTACACCTTC. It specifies CASSITSSNYGYTF.

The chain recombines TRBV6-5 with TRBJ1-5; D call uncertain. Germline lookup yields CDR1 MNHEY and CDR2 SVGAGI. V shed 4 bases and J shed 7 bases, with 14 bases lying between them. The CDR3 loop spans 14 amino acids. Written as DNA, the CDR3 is TGTGCCAGCAGTTCCTCAGTGCTCAGGCAGCCCCAGCATTTT. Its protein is CASSSSVLRQPQHF.

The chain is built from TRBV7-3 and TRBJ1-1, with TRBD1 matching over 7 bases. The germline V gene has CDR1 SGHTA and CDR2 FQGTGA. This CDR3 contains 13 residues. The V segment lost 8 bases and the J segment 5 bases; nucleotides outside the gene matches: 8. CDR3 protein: CASGRQGGTEAFF. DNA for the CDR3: TGTGCCAGCGGCAGGCAGGGGGGTACTGAAGCTTTCTTT.

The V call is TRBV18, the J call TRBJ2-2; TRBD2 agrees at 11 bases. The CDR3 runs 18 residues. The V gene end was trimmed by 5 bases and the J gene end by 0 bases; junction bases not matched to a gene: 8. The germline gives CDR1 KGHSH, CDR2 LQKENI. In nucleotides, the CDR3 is TGTGCCAGCTCAAGATTACTAGCGGGAGCCTCGAACACCGGGGAGCTGTTTTTT. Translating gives CASSRLLAGASNTGELFF. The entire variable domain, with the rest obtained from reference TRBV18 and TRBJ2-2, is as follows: NAGVMQNPRHLVRRRGQEARLRCSPMKGHSHVYWYRQLPEEGLKFMVYLQKENIIDESGMPKERFSAEFPKEGPSILRIQQVVRGDSAAYFCASSRLLAGASNTGELFFGEGSRLTVL.

The CDR3 region is CASSPGGNEQYF. The CDR3 coding sequence is TGTGCCAGCAGCCCGGGAGGGAACGAGCAGTACTTC. The chain links TRBV9 to TRBJ2-7; TRBD2 aligns across 8 bases. V shed 4 bases and J 5 bases; nucleotides not matched to a gene: 2. Per the germline V gene, CDR1 is SGDLS and CDR2 is YYNGEE. The CDR3 is 12 residues long.

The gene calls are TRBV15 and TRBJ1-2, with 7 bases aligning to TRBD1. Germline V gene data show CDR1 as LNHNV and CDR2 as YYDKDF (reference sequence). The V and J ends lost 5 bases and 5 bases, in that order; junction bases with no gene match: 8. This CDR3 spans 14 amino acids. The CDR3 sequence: CATSEGDSWYGYTF. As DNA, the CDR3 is TGTGCCACCAGCGAGGGGGACAGTTGGTATGGCTACACCTTC.

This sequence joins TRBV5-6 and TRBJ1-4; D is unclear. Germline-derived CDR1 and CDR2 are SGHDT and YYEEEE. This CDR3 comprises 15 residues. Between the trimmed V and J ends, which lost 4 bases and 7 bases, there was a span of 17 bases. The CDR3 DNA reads TGTGCCAGCAGCCCGGGAGCCTCTACGGGTGAAAAACTGTTTTTT. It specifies CASSPGASTGEKLFF. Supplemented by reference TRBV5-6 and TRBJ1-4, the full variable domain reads DAGVTQSPTHLIKTRGQQVTLRCSPKSGHDTVSWYQQALGQGPQFIFQYYEEEERQRGNFPDRFSGHQFPNYSSELNVNALLLGDSALYLCASSPGASTGEKLFFGSGTQLSVL.

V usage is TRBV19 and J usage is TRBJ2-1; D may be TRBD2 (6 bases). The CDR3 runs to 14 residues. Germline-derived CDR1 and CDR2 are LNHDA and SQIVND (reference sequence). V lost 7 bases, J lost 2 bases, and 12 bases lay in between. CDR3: CASNKGTAYNEQFF. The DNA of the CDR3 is TGTGCCAGTAACAAGGGGACTGCCTACAATGAGCAGTTCTTC.

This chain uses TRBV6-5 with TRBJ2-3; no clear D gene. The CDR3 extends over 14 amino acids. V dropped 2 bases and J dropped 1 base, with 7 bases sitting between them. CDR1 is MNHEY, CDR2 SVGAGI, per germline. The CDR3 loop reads CASSYGSGTDTQYF. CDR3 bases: TGTGCCAGCAGTTACGGCTCAGGCACAGATACGCAGTATTTT.

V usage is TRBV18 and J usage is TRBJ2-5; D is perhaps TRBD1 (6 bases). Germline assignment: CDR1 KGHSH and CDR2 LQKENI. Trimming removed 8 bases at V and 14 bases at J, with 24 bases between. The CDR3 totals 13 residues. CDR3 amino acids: CASTSRRGLRDYF. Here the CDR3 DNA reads TGTGCCAGCACAAGCCGCAGGGGATTGCGTGACTACTTC.

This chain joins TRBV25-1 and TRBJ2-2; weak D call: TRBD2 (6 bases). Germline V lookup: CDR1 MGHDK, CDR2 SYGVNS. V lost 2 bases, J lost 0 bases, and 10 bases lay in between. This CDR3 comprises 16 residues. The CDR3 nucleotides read TGTGCCAGCAGTGAACCTGGAGGGGCGAACACCGGGGAGCTGTTTTTT. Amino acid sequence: CASSEPGGANTGELFF.

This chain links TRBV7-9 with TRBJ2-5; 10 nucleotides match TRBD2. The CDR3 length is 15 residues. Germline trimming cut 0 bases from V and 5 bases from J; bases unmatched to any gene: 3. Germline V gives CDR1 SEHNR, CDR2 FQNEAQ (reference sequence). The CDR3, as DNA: TGTGCCAGCAGCTTAGCTAGCGGGGGGCAGGAGACCCAGTACTTC. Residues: CASSLASGGQETQYF.

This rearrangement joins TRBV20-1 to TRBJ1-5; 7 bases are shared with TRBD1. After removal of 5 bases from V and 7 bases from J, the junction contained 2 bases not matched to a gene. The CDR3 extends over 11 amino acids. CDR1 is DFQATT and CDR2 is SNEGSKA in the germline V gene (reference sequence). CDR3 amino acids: CSALGGQPQHF. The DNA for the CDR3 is TGCAGTGCTCTAGGGGGCCAGCCCCAGCATTTT.

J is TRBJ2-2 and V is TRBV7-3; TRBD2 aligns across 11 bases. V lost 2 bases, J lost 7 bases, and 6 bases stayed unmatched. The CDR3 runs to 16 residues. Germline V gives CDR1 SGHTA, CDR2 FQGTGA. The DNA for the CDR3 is TGTGCCAGCAGCTTACCTAGCGGGAGGATGAGCGGGGAGCTGTTTTTT. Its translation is CASSLPSGRMSGELFF.

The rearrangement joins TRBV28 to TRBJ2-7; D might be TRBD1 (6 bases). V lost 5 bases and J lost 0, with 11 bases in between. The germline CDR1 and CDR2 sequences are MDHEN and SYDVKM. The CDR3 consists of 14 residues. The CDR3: CASSPWDNSYEQYF. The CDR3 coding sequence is TGTGCCAGCAGTCCTTGGGACAACTCCTACGAGCAGTACTTC.

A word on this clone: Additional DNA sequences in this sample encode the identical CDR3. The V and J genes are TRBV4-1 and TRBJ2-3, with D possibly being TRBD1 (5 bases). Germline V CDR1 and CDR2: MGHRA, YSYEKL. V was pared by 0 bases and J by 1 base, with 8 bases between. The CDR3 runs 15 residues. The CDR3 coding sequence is TGCGCCAGCAGCCAAGAAGGGGTTGGCACAGATACGCAGTATTTT. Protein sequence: CASSQEGVGTDTQYF.

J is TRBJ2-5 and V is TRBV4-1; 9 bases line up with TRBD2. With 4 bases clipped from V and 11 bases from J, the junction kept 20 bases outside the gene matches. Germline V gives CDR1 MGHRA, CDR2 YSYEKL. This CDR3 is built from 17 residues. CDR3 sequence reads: CASSLNGASGTTREQYF. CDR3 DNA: TGCGCCAGCAGCCTGAACGGGGCTAGCGGGACGACTAGAGAGCAGTACTTC.

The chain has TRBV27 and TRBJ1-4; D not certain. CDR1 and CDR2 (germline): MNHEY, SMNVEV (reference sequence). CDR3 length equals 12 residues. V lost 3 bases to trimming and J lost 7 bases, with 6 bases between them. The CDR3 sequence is CASSLRGEKLFF. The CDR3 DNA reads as TGTGCCAGCAGTTTGCGGGGTGAAAAACTGTTTTTT.

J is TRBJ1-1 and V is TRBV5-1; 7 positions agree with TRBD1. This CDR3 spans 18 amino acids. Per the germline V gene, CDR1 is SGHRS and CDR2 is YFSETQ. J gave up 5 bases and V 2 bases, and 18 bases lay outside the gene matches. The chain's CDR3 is CASSLPSRGTAGITEAFF. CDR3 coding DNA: TGCGCCAGCAGCTTACCTTCTCGAGGGACAGCCGGTATTACTGAAGCTTTCTTT.

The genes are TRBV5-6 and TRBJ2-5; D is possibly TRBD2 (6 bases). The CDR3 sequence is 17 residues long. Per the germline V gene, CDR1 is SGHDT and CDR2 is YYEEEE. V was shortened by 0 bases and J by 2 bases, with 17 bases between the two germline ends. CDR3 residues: CASSLERGIDQQETQYF. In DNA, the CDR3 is TGTGCCAGCAGCTTGGAACGCGGGATCGATCAGCAAGAGACCCAGTACTTC.

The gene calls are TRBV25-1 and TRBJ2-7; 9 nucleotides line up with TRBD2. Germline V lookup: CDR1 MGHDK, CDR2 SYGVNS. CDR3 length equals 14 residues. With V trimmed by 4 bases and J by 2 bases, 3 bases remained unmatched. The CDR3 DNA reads TGTGCCAGCAGTGTGGCTAGCGGGGCCTACGAGCAGTACTTC. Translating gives CASSVASGAYEQYF.